The rows below give T cell receptor beta chains drawn from one sample of a study of CD8 T cells in ankylosing spondylitis. TCRdb called the 5' RACE reads again in MiXCR, with one record for every CDR3 protein. Of 200,000 to 250,000 distinct CDR3 sequences in the sample, over 9.5% are singletons; the top ten hold about a fifth. Sequenced: blood, either unsorted or a sorted T cell fraction (not recorded which). The receptors shown here come from a male donor with ankylosing spondylitis or in good health (not recorded which). Each CDR3 is given with its conserved first and last residue.

V,J,CDR3
TRBV20-1,TRBJ2-7,CSARASGTSGFLIVYEQYF
TRBV12-3/TRBV12-4,TRBJ1-3,CASSLGGGSGNTIYF
TRBV7-2,TRBJ2-7,CASSLVGTSGEPYEQYF
TRBV12-5,TRBJ2-2,CASGTREGLNTGELFF
TRBV7-2,TRBJ2-7,CASRQRGQGDYEQYF
TRBV20-1,TRBJ2-3,CSAVPGTSGGDTQYF
TRBV9,TRBJ2-3,CASSLGGPTDTQYF
TRBV5-1,TRBJ1-3,CASSLAPGSGNTIYF
TRBV12-3/TRBV12-4,TRBJ2-1,CASSLWGVNNEQFF
TRBV12-3/TRBV12-4,TRBJ2-3,CASSLYSLATDTQYF
TRBV15,TRBJ2-1,CATSREVSGRSYNEQFF
TRBV12-3/TRBV12-4,TRBJ1-6,CASRLTGGRRNSPLHF
TRBV12-3/TRBV12-4,TRBJ2-5,CASSSTGEETQYF
TRBV20-1,TRBJ2-1,CSANGPTSGGYNEQFF
TRBV11-2,TRBJ2-5,CASSLDGRWRGFQETQYF
TRBV5-1,TRBJ2-2,CASSLTAVGPSNTGELFF
TRBV6-1,TRBJ2-1,CASRLAGAARSSYNEQFF
TRBV12-3/TRBV12-4,TRBJ2-1,CASSPGSNEQFF
TRBV15,TRBJ1-4,CATSRDRGASEKLFF
TRBV6-1,TRBJ2-7,CATLYSGGTEQYF
TRBV29-1,TRBJ2-7,CSVVSGLGLTQYF
TRBV6-5,TRBJ1-4,CASLGGPGKLFF
TRBV15,TRBJ1-2,CATSSLSGYQPGYTF
TRBV20-1,TRBJ2-1,CSAPARQFYNEQFF
TRBV5-5,TRBJ1-4,CASSLDGFGEKLFF
TRBV7-9,TRBJ2-5,CASSPGLAIQETQYF
TRBV7-3,TRBJ2-2,CASSPRGTSRDTGELFF
TRBV20-1,TRBJ2-5,CSARVFQRGSVETQYF
TRBV5-1,TRBJ2-2,CASSLEGQGNTGELFF
TRBV29-1,TRBJ2-2,CSGGVDGELFF
TRBV11-2,TRBJ2-3,CASSLLGKRDTDTQYF
TRBV5-1,TRBJ1-2,CASSDPLGGAYGYTF
TRBV5-1,TRBJ2-7,CASSLARTGLYEQYF
TRBV12-3/TRBV12-4,TRBJ1-5,CASSLAQGNQPQHF
TRBV21-1,TRBJ1-1,CASSTQDRRNTEAFF
TRBV10-3,TRBJ2-4,CAISDPGLKDIQYF
TRBV5-1,TRBJ2-7,CASSFQGAIYEQYF
TRBV7-2,TRBJ2-2,CASSLGSAGLTGELFF
TRBV3-1,TRBJ1-5,CASSQAQGPSGNQPQHF
TRBV20-1,TRBJ1-1,CSAPTTGYKDTEAFF
TRBV7-8,TRBJ2-3,CASSLGYRGQWADTQYF
TRBV18,TRBJ1-1,CASSTDQGQKRAFF
TRBV5-1,TRBJ1-2,CASSFGREAARYTF
TRBV6-1,TRBJ1-5,CASSVFRGGTNQPQHF
TRBV9,TRBJ2-5,CASSVLIAGGQETQYF
TRBV24-1,TRBJ2-2,CATSDFAAGEGELFF
TRBV20-1,TRBJ1-4,CSARVRGQENEKLFF
TRBV27,TRBJ2-6,CASKGAGANVLTF